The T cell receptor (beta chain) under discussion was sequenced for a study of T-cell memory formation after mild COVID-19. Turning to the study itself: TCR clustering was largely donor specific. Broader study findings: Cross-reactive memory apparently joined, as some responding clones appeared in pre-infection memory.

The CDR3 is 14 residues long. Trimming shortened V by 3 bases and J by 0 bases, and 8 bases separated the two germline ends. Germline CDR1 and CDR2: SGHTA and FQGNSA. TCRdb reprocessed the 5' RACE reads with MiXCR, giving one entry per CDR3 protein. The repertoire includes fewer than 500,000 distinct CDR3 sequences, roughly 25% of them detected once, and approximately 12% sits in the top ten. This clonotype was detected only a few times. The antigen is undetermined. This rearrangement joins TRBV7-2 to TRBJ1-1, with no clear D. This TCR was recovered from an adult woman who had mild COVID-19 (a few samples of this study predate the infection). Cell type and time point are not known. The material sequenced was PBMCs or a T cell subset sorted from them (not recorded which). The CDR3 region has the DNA TGTGCCAGCAGCTTTGGAGATTTGAACACTGAAGCTTTCTTT. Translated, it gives CASSFGDLNTEAFF.